This entry lists 26 T cell receptor beta chains sequenced from one sample in a study of blood T cells in healthy people across ages (dated by TCRdb to between 2015 and 2016). The library was produced with 5' RACE. The second PCR ran for roughly 6 to 11 cycles and used a J-beta primer mix along with a sample-barcoded 5' primer. TCRdb reanalyzed the raw reads on its own, using fastp at Q25 for trimming and MiXCR for clone calling, and kept in-frame beta chains. Every CDR3 protein is listed once, alongside the most common genes and DNA of its rows. The sample table records 1.5 million to 2 million distinct CDR3 sequences; about 39% of these occur just once. The biggest ten clones account for 23% of the sample. The sample consisted of blood. All receptors come from a human donor in good health.

In the case of this clonotype: A read error is likely, as this CDR3 ends without the conserved phenylalanine or tryptophan. The chain recombines TRBV6-2 or TRBV6-3 with TRBJ2-1; D uncertain. The closer fit of TRBJ2-7 to the DNA end suggests the J call may be wrong. Looked up from germline, CDR1 is MNHEY and CDR2 is SVGEGT. The CDR3 is 13 residues long. CDR3 bases: TGTGCCAGCACCATCCATGGGACCTACGAGCAGTACTAC. Its protein is CASTIHGTYEQYY.

This clonotype turned up a few times. The V and J genes are TRBV6-5 and TRBJ1-1; the D gene is possibly TRBD1 (5 bases). The CDR3 has 13 residues. CDR1 and CDR2 (germline): MNHEY, SVGAGI. The V and J ends lost 6 bases and 4 bases respectively, with 12 bases between them. Here the CDR3 reads CASRPGYSTEAFF. The DNA of the CDR3 is TGTGCCAGCAGACCAGGGTATAGCACTGAAGCTTTCTTT.

This chain uses TRBV4-1 with TRBJ2-4; TRBD1 aligns across 7 bases. Matching the DNA end better, TRBJ2-7 makes the J call doubtful. The CDR3 has 15 residues. Germline V gene sequence: CDR1 MGHRA, CDR2 YSYEKL. CDR3 residues: CASSQPGAGGYEQYF. The CDR3 coding sequence is TGCGCCAGCAGCCAACCAGGGGCAGGGGGTTACGAGCAGTACTTC.

V and J are TRBV7-8 and TRBJ2-5, with TRBD1 matching 8 bases. With the DNA end fitting TRBJ2-7 better, the J assignment may be wrong. The CDR3 contains 18 residues. The germline V gene encodes CDR1 SGHVS and CDR2 FQNEAQ. The CDR3 sequence: CASSLAGTGTIRLGEQYF. CDR3 nucleotide sequence: TGTGCCAGCAGCTTAGCGGGGACAGGTACTATAAGGTTAGGCGAGCAGTACTTC.

The chain has TRBV2 and TRBJ1-1; D uncertain. This CDR3 has 13 residues. CDR1 and CDR2 (germline): SNHLY, FYNNEI. Trimming cost V 4 bases and J 3 bases, with 9 bases left between them. The CDR3 protein is CASSGSGYTEAFF. As DNA, the CDR3 is TGTGCCAGCAGTGGGTCGGGATACACTGAAGCTTTCTTT.

CDR3 in amino acids: CATGPGDSNYGYTF. The CDR3 DNA is TGCGCCACCGGACCGGGGGACAGTAACTATGGCTACACCTTC. The rearrangement uses TRBV5-1 and TRBJ1-2; 7 bases line up with TRBD1. The V segment lost 9 bases and the J segment 1 base; nucleotides outside the gene matches: 9. CDR1 and CDR2 from the germline V gene are SGHRS and YFSETQ. CDR3 size: 14 residues.

This clonotype was counted only a few times. CDR3 DNA: TGTGCCACCAGTGACTCCGACAGGGCAGACTATGGCTACACCTTC. Its protein is CATSDSDRADYGYTF. The chain recombines TRBV24-1 with TRBJ1-2; 7 bases are shared with TRBD1. Trimming took 4 bases from V and 3 from J; bases not matched to a gene: 7. Germline CDR1 reads KGHDR; CDR2 reads SFDVKD. CDR3 length equals 15 residues.

This clonotype was picked up a small number of times. This chain uses TRBV2 with TRBJ2-5; possibly TRBD2 for D (5 bases). Looked up from germline, CDR1 is SNHLY and CDR2 is FYNNEI. Trimming removed 6 bases from V and 5 bases from J, with 10 bases in between. The CDR3 length is 12 residues. The CDR3 bases are TGTGCCAGCAGCCGGGGATGGGAGACCCAGTACTTC. Residues: CASSRGWETQYF.

The sample holds a few counts of this clonotype. V gene TRBV5-5 combines with J gene TRBJ2-2; the D gene is possibly TRBD1 (5 bases). Germline V lookup: CDR1 SGHKS, CDR2 YYEKEE (reference sequence). V lost 4 bases and J 5 bases, leaving 15 bases between the germline ends. This CDR3 contains 15 residues. As DNA, the CDR3 is TGTGCCAGCAGCCCGCTTACAGGAGTAACCGGGGAGCTGTTTTTT. As protein: CASSPLTGVTGELFF.

This sequence joins TRBV3-1 and TRBJ1-2; D is ambiguous. Trimming removed 4 bases from V and 6 bases from J, with 12 bases in between. The V gene's germline CDR1 is LGHDT and CDR2 YNNKEL (reference sequence). CDR3 length equals 13 residues. The CDR3 bases are TGTGCCAGCAGCCTCAAGTTTGGGGATGGCTACACCTTC. Protein sequence: CASSLKFGDGYTF.

The chain carries TRBV20-1 and TRBJ1-1; D may be TRBD1 (5 bases). V shed 3 bases and J shed 8 bases, with 13 bases lying between them. Germline CDR1 and CDR2: DFQATT and SNEGSKA (reference sequence). This CDR3 comprises 12 residues. The CDR3 DNA follows: TGCAGTGCTAGTGGGGACTCGGGCGAAGCTTTCTTT. Translated, it gives CSASGDSGEAFF.

The chain uses TRBV2 and TRBJ2-1; no reliable D call. This CDR3 contains 14 residues. Trimming shortened V by 8 bases and J by 1 base, and 12 bases separated the two germline ends. Germline V CDR1 and CDR2: SNHLY, FYNNEI. The CDR3 protein is CASSLSPSYNEQFF. DNA of the CDR3: TGTGCCAGCTCCTTAAGCCCTTCCTACAATGAGCAGTTCTTC.

This sequence joins TRBV12-3 or TRBV12-4 and TRBJ2-7; 12 bases are a match to TRBD2. The V gene end was trimmed by 8 bases and the J gene end by 3 bases; junction bases not matched to a gene: 14. The CDR3 sequence is 17 residues long. The CDR3 region has the DNA TGTGCCAGCTCCCCGACTAGCGGGGGTACGATGAGCTACGAGCAGTACTTC. Amino acid sequence: CASSPTSGGTMSYEQYF.

This clonotype appeared a few times. This sequence joins TRBV19 and TRBJ1-1; a possible D gene is TRBD1 (5 bases). The CDR3 consists of 14 residues. V lost 5 bases and J 0 bases, leaving 10 bases between the germline ends. Germline CDR1 is LNHDA and CDR2 is SQIVND (reference sequence). The CDR3 DNA follows: TGTGCCAGTAGTCCCCGGGGGGTGAACACTGAAGCTTTCTTT. It translates to CASSPRGVNTEAFF.

A few counts support this clonotype. J is TRBJ1-2 and V is TRBV15; TRBD1 matches at 7 bases. Germline V gene data show CDR1 as LNHNV and CDR2 as YYDKDF (reference sequence). The CDR3 is made up of 13 amino acids. V lost 6 bases, J lost 3 bases, and 4 bases stayed unmatched. CDR3: CATSPGTDYGYTF. The DNA for the CDR3 is TGTGCCACCAGTCCTGGGACAGACTATGGCTACACCTTC.

The table lists this clonotype with a few counts. The V gene is TRBV20-1, the J gene TRBJ2-7; 9 bases align to TRBD1. The germline CDR1 and CDR2 sequences are DFQATT and SNEGSKA (reference sequence). CDR3 length: 15 residues. J lost 3 bases, V lost 3 bases, and 9 bases had no gene match. The CDR3 region is CSASHRDRVIYEQYF. In DNA form, the CDR3 reads TGCAGTGCTAGTCACCGGGACAGGGTAATCTACGAGCAGTACTTC.

The chain is built from TRBV30 and TRBJ2-5; TRBD2 matches 10 bases. The DNA matches TRBJ2-7 better at its end, which makes the J call doubtful. This CDR3 is 15 amino acids long. Per germline, CDR1 GTSNPN and CDR2 SVGIG (reference sequence). This chain's CDR3 is CAWSVELAGPYEQYF. The CDR3 DNA is TGTGCCTGGAGTGTAGAACTAGCGGGGCCCTACGAGCAGTACTTC.

This chain connects TRBV10-3 to TRBJ2-5; the D is unclear. Germline V gene data show CDR1 as ENHRY and CDR2 as SYGVKD. V lost 2 bases, J lost 5 bases, and 9 bases lay in between. This CDR3 comprises 13 residues. CDR3 sequence (DNA): TGTGCCATCAGTGAGGGGGTGGCTGAGACCCAGTACTTC. Protein: CAISEGVAETQYF.

This clonotype was observed a handful of times. The chain employs TRBV6-5 and TRBJ1-2; TRBD1 is a possible D gene (6 bases). V was clipped by 6 bases and J by 4 bases, with 15 bases between them. This CDR3 contains 14 residues. Germline V gives CDR1 MNHEY, CDR2 SVGAGI. The CDR3 region has the DNA TGTGCCAGCAGGCCTCAGGGACAAGGCTATGGCTACACCTTC. This gives the protein CASRPQGQGYGYTF.

The sample holds one count of this clonotype. The J gene is TRBJ2-3, the V gene TRBV11-2; 7 bases match TRBD2. The germline CDR1 and CDR2 sequences are SGHAT and FQNNGV. The CDR3 runs to 17 residues. J gave up 4 bases and V 3 bases, and 13 bases lay outside the gene matches. CDR3 coding DNA: TGTGCCAGCAGCTTCGAACGCGGAGCGGGGCGGGCAGATACGCAGTATTTT. Translated, it gives CASSFERGAGRADTQYF.

This chain links TRBV29-1 with TRBJ1-2; D uncertain. Deletions cut 4 bases from V and 6 bases from J, with 9 bases between. Germline CDR1 SQVTM, CDR2 ANQGSEA. This CDR3 contains 11 residues. The CDR3 sequence: CSVGPGDGYTF. In DNA, the CDR3 is TGCAGCGTTGGTCCTGGAGATGGCTACACCTTC.

This clonotype turned up a few times. This sequence joins TRBV7-2 and TRBJ2-7; TRBD1 is a possible D gene (5 bases). The germline V gene has CDR1 SGHTA and CDR2 FQGNSA. The germline V and J ends were trimmed by 5 bases and 6 bases, with 17 bases remaining between them. The CDR3 covers 14 residues. In nucleotides, the CDR3 is TGTGCCAGCAGCCGCGGACCAGGGATAAGCGAGCAGTACTTC. It yields the protein CASSRGPGISEQYF.

The chain is built from TRBV5-5 and TRBJ1-2, with D possibly matching TRBD1 (5 bases). Trimming pared 1 base from V and 0 bases from J, leaving 19 bases between. This CDR3 has 18 amino acids. The germline V gene encodes CDR1 SGHKS and CDR2 YYEKEE (reference sequence). DNA of the CDR3: TGTGCCAGCAGCTTGAGATGGCAGGGTGGATCGGCTAACTATGGCTACACCTTC. This encodes CASSLRWQGGSANYGYTF.

Only a few counts were recorded for this clonotype. The CDR3 DNA reads TGCAGTGCTAGAGAGGATAACGGGGGGGGATACGAGCAGTACTTC. This translates into CSAREDNGGGYEQYF. The rearrangement links TRBV20-1 to TRBJ2-7; TRBD2 matches 8 bases. Trimming took 0 bases from V and 4 from J; bases not matched to a gene: 8. The germline gives CDR1 DFQATT, CDR2 SNEGSKA (reference sequence). This CDR3 has 15 amino acids.

The chain links TRBV6-1 to TRBJ1-4; tentatively, D is TRBD1 (5 bases). Per the germline V gene, CDR1 is MNHNS and CDR2 is SASEGT. V lost 3 bases and J 8 bases, leaving 13 bases between the germline ends. The CDR3 extends over 14 amino acids. The DNA for the CDR3 is TGTGCCAGCAGTGATGGGACGGCACGCGAAAAACTGTTTTTT. Translated, it gives CASSDGTAREKLFF.

This clonotype has only one observation. J is TRBJ2-3 and V is TRBV7-2; 8 positions match TRBD1. CDR3 length: 16 residues. V gave up 5 bases and J gave up 2 bases; unmatched junction bases: 9. Germline-derived CDR1 and CDR2 are SGHTA and FQGNSA. As DNA, the CDR3 is TGTGCCAGCAGCCGACTCGGACAGGGAACCACAGATACGCAGTATTTT. This sequence encodes CASSRLGQGTTDTQYF.